These 20 T cell receptor beta chains were sequenced from one sample in a study of T-cell reconstitution after alpha-beta-depleted transplantation in children. Construction of the TCRbeta library involved unique molecular identifiers. TCRdb reanalysed the PCR reads using MiXCR and keeps one entry per CDR3 protein. Of around 580,000 distinct CDR3 sequences listed, more than 20% are singletons. Sequences were derived from PBMCs, mostly from graft donor cells, sampled 360 days after TCRalphabeta/CD19-depleted stem cell transplant. These receptors all come from a boy in the first two years of life who had a stem cell transplant for acute myeloid leukemia, so the T cells may come from the graft donor.

This clonotype was recorded many times. One junction end disagrees with the germline gene, perhaps due to a read error. This rearrangement joins TRBV12-3 or TRBV12-4 to TRBJ2-3; 11 bases fit TRBD2. This CDR3 comprises 15 residues. CDR3 in amino acids: CASSVAGGLTDTQYF. The CDR3 nucleotides are TGTGCCAGCAGTGTAGCGGGGGGGCTCACAGATACGCAGTATTTT.

The chain has TRBV20-1 and TRBJ2-7; D might be TRBD1 (5 bases). Germline V gene lookup returns CDR1 DFQATT and CDR2 SNEGSKA (reference sequence). This CDR3 comprises 13 residues. V was cut by 1 base and J by 0 bases, with 7 bases left in between. The CDR3 nucleotides read TGCAGTGCTAGAGGACAGTCCTCCTACGAGCAGTACGTC. Translation gives CSARGQSSYEQYV.

This clonotype was counted at least ten times. The chain is built from TRBV11-1 and TRBJ2-7; 7 bases align to TRBD1. CDR3 length equals 14 residues. The junction had 5 bases not matched to a gene; V was cut back by 1 base and J by 5 bases. Germline V gene sequence: CDR1 SGHAT, CDR2 FQDESV (reference sequence). CDR3 region: CASSLETGYNEQYF. The CDR3 nucleotides read TGTGCCAGCAGCTTAGAGACAGGGTACAACGAGCAGTACTTC.

V is TRBV24-1 and J is TRBJ1-2; D remains ambiguous. This CDR3 spans 12 amino acids. Germline CDR1 is KGHDR and CDR2 is SFDVKD. Trimming shortened V by 6 bases and J by 7 bases, and 11 bases separated the two germline ends. CDR3 sequence reads: CATSQMGSGYTF. The CDR3 DNA sequence: TGTGCCACCAGTCAGATGGGGTCTGGCTACACCTTC.

This chain uses TRBV27 with TRBJ2-1, with D tentatively TRBD1 or TRBD2 (5 bases each). The CDR3 runs to 16 residues. Germline values: CDR1 MNHEY, CDR2 SMNVEV (reference sequence). Trimming removed 2 bases from V and 3 bases from J, with 14 bases in between. The CDR3 spells CASSLGYGADYNEQFF. The CDR3 DNA follows: TGTGCCAGCAGTTTAGGGTACGGGGCGGACTACAATGAGCAGTTCTTC.

The V and J genes are TRBV20-1 and TRBJ2-1, with 14 nucleotides matching TRBD2. The junction had 5 bases not matched to a gene; V was cut back by 4 bases and J by 6 bases. The CDR3 has 15 residues. Germline-derived CDR1 and CDR2 are DFQATT and SNEGSKA (reference sequence). This CDR3 is CSATRGLAGANEQFF. Here the CDR3 DNA reads TGCAGTGCTACCCGGGGACTAGCGGGGGCCAATGAGCAGTTCTTC.

The genes are TRBV12-3 or TRBV12-4 and TRBJ1-5; D gene uncertain. CDR3 length equals 15 residues. Trimming took off 0 bases at V and 6 bases at J, with 12 bases between the two ends. The CDR3 region has the DNA TGTGCCAGCAGTTTAGCGGTTGCTGTAACTCAGCCCCAGCATTTT. Its translation is CASSLAVAVTQPQHF.

The V call is TRBV27, the J call TRBJ2-1; 7 bases fit TRBD1. Looked up from germline, CDR1 is MNHEY and CDR2 is SMNVEV (reference sequence). The CDR3 totals 14 residues. Trimming cost V 5 bases and J 6 bases; bases outside gene matches: 7. This chain's CDR3 is CASSPQGIVNEQFF. The DNA of the CDR3 is TGTGCCAGCAGTCCACAGGGGATCGTCAATGAGCAGTTCTTC.

The sample holds a few counts of this clonotype. The V call is TRBV10-3, the J call TRBJ2-1, with D possibly matching TRBD2 (7 bases). CDR1 ENHRY and CDR2 SYGVKD come from the germline V gene. The V gene lost 0 bases and the J gene lost 2 bases, with 11 bases spanning the gap. This CDR3 is 16 amino acids long. The CDR3 loop is CAISESGGGPYNEQFF. CDR3 nucleotide sequence: TGTGCCATCAGTGAGTCGGGGGGGGGCCCCTACAATGAGCAGTTCTTC.

In its sample, this clonotype was seen a few times. This chain connects TRBV20-1 to TRBJ2-7; 9 positions match TRBD1. CDR1 and CDR2 (germline): DFQATT, SNEGSKA (reference sequence). The CDR3 runs 11 residues. The CDR3 nucleotides are TGCAGTGCTAGGAGGCTAGACAGGGGGGGAGTC. It specifies CSARRLDRGGV.

This clonotype was detected only once. The V and J genes are TRBV18 and TRBJ1-1; D is perhaps TRBD1 (6 bases). Germline V lookup: CDR1 KGHSH, CDR2 LQKENI. The CDR3 length is 12 residues. The V and J ends lost 2 bases and 10 bases respectively, with 11 bases between them. CDR3 loop: CASSPSQGGAFF. The CDR3 nucleotides read TGTGCCAGCTCACCATCACAGGGAGGAGCTTTCTTT.

The table lists this clonotype with a few counts. The chain couples TRBV12-3 or TRBV12-4 to TRBJ2-2; no reliable D call. V lost 2 bases to trimming and J lost 0 bases, with 10 bases between them. This CDR3 has 16 residues. CDR3 nucleotide sequence: TGTGCCAGCAGTTTAAAGGGCACCTCGAACACCGGGGAGCTGTTTTTT. As protein: CASSLKGTSNTGELFF.

This sequence joins TRBV4-1 and TRBJ2-2; 7 nucleotides match TRBD1. The CDR3 has 16 amino acids. CDR1 MGHRA and CDR2 YSYEKL come from the germline V gene. Trimming at V came to 3 bases and at J to 6 bases, leaving 10 bases not matched to a gene. The CDR3 sequence is CASSHIDRVGAGELFF. The CDR3 nucleotides are TGCGCCAGCAGCCACATCGACAGGGTCGGAGCCGGGGAGCTGTTTTTT.

This sequence joins TRBV6-5 and TRBJ2-5, with TRBD2 identical over 15 bases. The V gene end was trimmed by 4 bases and the J gene end by 1 base; junction bases not matched to a gene: 4. This CDR3 region has 17 residues. Germline V gene lookup returns CDR1 MNHEY and CDR2 SVGAGI. The CDR3 protein is CASSSPGLAGGQETQYF. The CDR3 DNA is TGTGCCAGCAGTTCCCCGGGACTAGCGGGGGGCCAAGAGACCCAGTACTTC.

The chain links TRBV7-9 to TRBJ2-1; 12 nucleotides match TRBD2. Germline V gives CDR1 SEHNR, CDR2 FQNEAQ (reference sequence). The CDR3 spans 16 residues. V shed 5 bases and J 5 bases; nucleotides not matched to a gene: 7. The CDR3 coding sequence is TGTGCCAGCAGCCCGGGGGGACTAGCGGGCAACAATGAGCAGTTCTTC. Translated: CASSPGGLAGNNEQFF.

The chain is built from TRBV15 and TRBJ2-2; no clear D. V lost 0 bases and J 0 bases, leaving 11 bases between the germline ends. Germline V gives CDR1 LNHNV, CDR2 YYDKDF (reference sequence). The CDR3 spans 17 residues. CDR3 sequence reads: CATSREEGSTNTGELFF. As DNA, the CDR3 is TGTGCCACCAGCAGAGAGGAAGGCAGTACGAACACCGGGGAGCTGTTTTTT.

This chain joins TRBV20-1 and TRBJ2-3; TRBD1 is a possible D gene (6 bases). The CDR3 is 17 residues long. V was pared by 4 bases and J by 1 base, with 21 bases between. CDR1 is DFQATT and CDR2 is SNEGSKA in the germline V gene (reference sequence). CDR3 sequence reads: CSATTGLRGHRTDTQYF. DNA of the CDR3: TGCAGTGCTACGACGGGTTTAAGGGGACACCGCACAGATACGCAGTATTTT.

On this clonotype: A read error is likely, as this CDR3 ends without the conserved phenylalanine or tryptophan. J is TRBJ2-1 and V is TRBV12-3 or TRBV12-4; D may be TRBD2 (6 bases). V was shortened by 6 bases and J by 8 bases, with 20 bases between the two germline ends. This CDR3 is 15 amino acids long. CDR3 DNA: TGTGCCAGCAGCAAAATCGGGACTCCCGGCTATGAGCAGTTCTTA. Protein product: CASSKIGTPGYEQFL.

V gene TRBV27 combines with J gene TRBJ2-5, with D perhaps TRBD1 or TRBD2 (5 bases each). CDR1 and CDR2 (germline): MNHEY, SMNVEV (reference sequence). This CDR3 region has 15 residues. Trimming took off 3 bases at V and 2 bases at J, with 13 bases between the two ends. CDR3 protein: CASSFQGAQQETQYF. CDR3 nucleotide sequence: TGTGCCAGCAGTTTTCAGGGAGCCCAACAAGAGACCCAGTACTTC.

The CDR3 DNA sequence: TGTGCCAGCAGCAAAGCCCGACAGGGGAGCTACAATGAGCAGTTCTTC. Amino acids: CASSKARQGSYNEQFF. This chain joins TRBV21-1 and TRBJ2-1; the table names TRBD1, a call not compared with the DNA. TRBV21-1 is shown as a pseudogene. This CDR3 has 16 residues.